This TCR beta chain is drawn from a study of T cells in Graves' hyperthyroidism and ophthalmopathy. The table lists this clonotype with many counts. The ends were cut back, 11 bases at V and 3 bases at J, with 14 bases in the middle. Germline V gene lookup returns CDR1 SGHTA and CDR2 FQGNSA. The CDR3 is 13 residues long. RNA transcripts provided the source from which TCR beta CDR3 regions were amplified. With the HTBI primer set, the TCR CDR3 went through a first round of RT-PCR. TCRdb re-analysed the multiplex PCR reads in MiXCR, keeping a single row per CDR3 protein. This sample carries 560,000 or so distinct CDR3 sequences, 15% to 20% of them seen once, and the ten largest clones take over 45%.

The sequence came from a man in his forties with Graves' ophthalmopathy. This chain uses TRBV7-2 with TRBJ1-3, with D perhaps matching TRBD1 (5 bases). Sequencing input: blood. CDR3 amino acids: CAAGGTGGNTIYF. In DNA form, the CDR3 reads TGTGCCGCCGGTGGGACCGGTGGAAACACCATATATTTT.